This T cell receptor beta chain is drawn from a study of shared clonotypes between healthy human individuals. TCRdb keeps only in-frame clones here, not all; method: immunoSEQ multiplex PCR. The sample records millions of clones, just under 95% being singletons. This clone has a handful of counts. What it binds is not known. CD45RO-negative cells were positively selected for CCR7, leaving out terminally differentiated effector memory CD45RA+ cells. This CDR3 has 12 amino acids. The J segment lost 10 bases and the V segment lost 10 bases, leaving 7 bases of the junction unmatched. Germline values: CDR1 MNHNS, CDR2 SASEGT. Study-level findings and limits: Sorted-subset samples were not fully sequenced, rarefaction indicated.

The receptor was derived from a man aged 18-30 years in good health. The J gene is TRBJ1-6, the V gene TRBV6-1, with 7 bases fitting TRBD1. The sample taken for sequencing was naive CD8+ T cells sorted from blood. DNA of the CDR3: TGTGCCACCGACAGGGACGACTCACCCCTCCACTTT. Protein: CATDRDDSPLHF.